Listed below are T cell receptor beta chains from one sample, sequenced in a study of CD8 T cells in ankylosing spondylitis. In TCRdb, the 5' RACE reads were re-called with MiXCR into one record per CDR3 protein. The sample yields roughly 220,000 distinct CDR3 sequences, about 17% seen once. Input material: blood, either unsorted or a sorted T cell fraction (not recorded which). Receptor source: a male donor with ankylosing spondylitis. CDR3s include the opening cysteine and the closing phenylalanine or tryptophan. Each record gives: D gene, J gene, V gene, clone size, CDR3 DNA, CDR3 protein. D genes are given only for firm matches. Rows may omit the clone size; those that give it use once, few, many or a size class.

- TRBJ2-7 TRBV7-2 - TGTGCCAGCAGCCACCGACTAGATGTGGTCGAGCAGTACTTC CASSHRLDVVEQYF
- TRBJ1-2 TRBV12-3/TRBV12-4 - TGTGCCAGCACGGCAGGTTATGGCTACACCTTC CASTAGYGYTF
- TRBJ2-1 TRBV20-1 few TGCAGTGCTAGAGATTGGTCCAGGAGCTACAATGAGCAGTTCTTC CSARDWSRSYNEQFF
- TRBJ2-7 TRBV7-2 many TGTGCCAGCAGCTTAGTGCTGTACGAGCAGTACTTC CASSLVLYEQYF
- TRBJ1-4 TRBV12-3/TRBV12-4 few TGTGCCAGCAGCTCCTCCGGGGTAGGGGCCCATGAAAAACTGTTTTTT CASSSSGVGAHEKLFF
- TRBJ2-7 TRBV20-1 many TGCAGTGCTAGAGCCCGGGGGTACGAGCAGTACTTC CSARARGYEQYF
- TRBJ2-1 TRBV21-1 few TGTGCCAGCAACGGCCACCGGGACGTCTACAATGAGCAGTTCTTC CASNGHRDVYNEQFF
TRBD1 TRBJ1-2 TRBV4-1 few TGCGCCAGCAGCCAAGTAGGGACAGGGGGTTATGGCTACACCTTC CASSQVGTGGYGYTF
- TRBJ1-5 TRBV11-2 - TGTGCCAGCAGCTTAGTGGGCAGGCCCGGGCCCCAGCATTTT CASSLVGRPGPQHF
- TRBJ2-2 TRBV7-2 few TGTGCCAGCAGCTTAGAGGAGGGGCCGGAGCTGTTTTTT CASSLEEGPELFF
TRBD2 TRBJ2-1 TRBV29-1 many TGCAGCGGGGTGGGGACTAGCGGGAGCGGAGGCCGGAAATACAATGAGCAGTTCTTC CSGVGTSGSGGRKYNEQFF
TRBD2 TRBJ2-3 TRBV12-3/TRBV12-4 - TGTGCCAGCAGTTTATTGGGACTAGCGGCAGATACGCAGTATTTT CASSLLGLAADTQYF
- TRBJ2-7 TRBV11-2 few TGTGCCAGCAGCCATCCATCAGGGGTATTCGACTACGAGCAGTACTTC CASSHPSGVFDYEQYF
- TRBJ2-7 TRBV2 few TGTGCCAGCATGTGGTGGCAGGCGAGCGAGCAGTACTTC CASMWWQASEQYF
- TRBJ1-1 TRBV25-1 - TGTGCCAGCAGTGTTTCAGAGAACACTGAAGCTTTCTTT CASSVSENTEAFF
- TRBJ2-1 TRBV7-9 many TGTGCCAGCAGCTTGGAGACGACCGACAATGAGCAGTTCTTC CASSLETTDNEQFF